A single sample gave rise to the 12 T cell receptor beta chains below, sequenced in a study of blood T cell repertoires in COVID-19. Sequencing was performed with immunoSEQ multiplex PCR; in TCRdb, only in-frame clones are kept and a portion is missing. The table lists about 160,000 clones, almost 85% of them singletons. The sequenced sample consisted of peripheral blood. The receptors originated from an elderly woman with acute or convalescent COVID-19.

The chain links TRBV5-1 to TRBJ2-5, with TRBD1 as a possible D gene (5 bases). This CDR3 comprises 12 residues. Germline V gene data show CDR1 as SGHRS and CDR2 as YFSETQ. V lost 4 bases to trimming and J lost 7 bases, with 11 bases between them. The CDR3 loop reads CASSVERGTQYF. The CDR3, as DNA: TGCGCCAGCAGCGTGGAAAGGGGGACCCAGTACTTC.

This chain links TRBV5-1 with TRBJ1-1; unclear D gene. The germline V gene encodes CDR1 SGHRS and CDR2 YFSETQ. V was trimmed by 0 bases and J by 8 bases, leaving 14 bases between them. The CDR3 extends over 14 amino acids. The CDR3 region is CASSLGQAGREAFF. For the CDR3, the DNA is TGCGCCAGCAGCTTGGGCCAGGCGGGGAGAGAAGCTTTCTTT. The full variable domain, rest sourced from reference TRBV5-1 and TRBJ1-1, is KAGVTQTPRYLIKTRGQQVTLSCSPISGHRSVSWYQQTPGQGLQFLFEYFSETQRNKGNFPGRFSGRQFSNSRSEMNVSTLELGDSALYLCASSLGQAGREAFFGQGTRLTVV.

The rearrangement uses TRBV19 and TRBJ2-3; TRBD2 matches 16 bases. Germline values: CDR1 LNHDA, CDR2 SQIVND (reference sequence). V dropped 5 bases and J dropped 2; count of bases not matched to a gene: 7. There are 18 residues in the CDR3. The CDR3 DNA sequence: TGTGCCAGTAGTCGGGGACTAGCGGGAGGGAGGTACACAGATACGCAGTATTTT. This gives the protein CASSRGLAGGRYTDTQYF.

V and J are TRBV5-1 and TRBJ1-1, with 9 positions matching TRBD1. Trimming removed 0 bases from V and 4 bases from J; junction bases left unmatched: 7. CDR3 length: 16 amino acids. Germline CDR1 is SGHRS and CDR2 is YFSETQ. This CDR3 reads CASSLGDREGSTEAFF. In nucleotides, the CDR3 is TGCGCCAGCAGCTTGGGGGACAGGGAAGGATCCACTGAAGCTTTCTTT.

There are a few counts of this clone. This sequence joins TRBV6-2 or TRBV6-3 and TRBJ2-1, with TRBD2 matching 11 bases. V shed 2 bases and J 1 base; nucleotides not matched to a gene: 4. In germline, CDR1 is MNHEY, CDR2 SVGEGT. The CDR3 runs to 17 residues. In DNA form, the CDR3 reads TGTGCCAGCAGTTACAGACTAGCGGGGACGTCCTACAATGAGCAGTTCTTC. This sequence encodes CASSYRLAGTSYNEQFF.

CDR3 region: CASSKDRAPTYNEQFF. The CDR3 DNA is TGTGCCAGCAGCAAGGACAGGGCCCCAACCTACAATGAGCAGTTCTTC. V gene TRBV21-1 combines with J gene TRBJ2-1; TRBD1, as called in the table, went unchecked against the DNA. TRBV21-1 is given as a pseudogene. This CDR3 comprises 16 residues.

The chain has TRBV29-1 and TRBJ1-5; 8 bases are shared with TRBD1. The CDR3 covers 13 residues. Trimming at V came to 4 bases and at J to 5 bases, leaving 4 bases not matched to a gene. Germline CDR1 SQVTM, CDR2 ANQGSEA. The CDR3 bases are TGCAGCGTTGCAGACAGGGGCTATCAGCCCCAGCATTTT. Translating gives CSVADRGYQPQHF.

V and J are TRBV12-3 or TRBV12-4 and TRBJ2-1, with TRBD1 as a possible D gene (5 bases). The CDR3 runs 13 residues. The germline V and J ends were trimmed by 6 bases and 6 bases, with 12 bases remaining between them. The CDR3 loop reads CASSRPDTNEQFF. DNA for the CDR3: TGTGCCAGCAGCCGCCCGGACACCAATGAGCAGTTCTTC.

A few counts support this clone. The chain recombines TRBV5-1 with TRBJ2-1, with TRBD2 matching 8 bases. CDR1 and CDR2 from the germline V gene are SGHRS and YFSETQ. Trimming at V came to 1 base and at J to 5 bases, leaving 5 bases not matched to a gene. The CDR3 spans 15 residues. The CDR3, as DNA: TGCGCCAGCAGCTTGAGCGGGAGAGCGGACAATGAGCAGTTCTTC. It specifies CASSLSGRADNEQFF.

This clone was counted only a few times. This chain joins TRBV5-4 and TRBJ2-4, with TRBD1 identical over 8 bases. Looked up from germline, CDR1 is SGHNT and CDR2 is YYREEE (reference sequence). The CDR3 extends over 13 amino acids. V was pared by 3 bases and J by 12 bases, with 8 bases of the junction left unmatched. DNA of the CDR3: TGTGCCAGCAGCTCCGAGACAGGGGCGAATCAGTACTTC. It yields the protein CASSSETGANQYF.

The CDR3 loop reads CASSLAVAGGGYNEQFF. CDR3 coding DNA: TGTGCCAGCAGCTTAGCGGTGGCGGGAGGAGGTTACAATGAGCAGTTCTTC. The V gene is TRBV7-2, the J gene TRBJ2-1; 8 positions match TRBD2. CDR1 is SGHTA and CDR2 is FQGNSA in the germline V gene. J was trimmed by 4 bases and V by 0 bases; bases with no gene match: 8. This CDR3 spans 17 amino acids.

V gene TRBV29-1 combines with J gene TRBJ1-2; unclear D gene. The CDR3 length is 10 residues. The germline gives CDR1 SQVTM, CDR2 ANQGSEA. V lost 8 bases and J lost 6, with 10 bases in between. The CDR3 DNA follows: TGCAGCTCCCGGGGAGATGGCTACACCTTC. It translates to CSSRGDGYTF. Looking up the rest from reference TRBV29-1 and TRBJ1-2 gives the full variable domain: SAVISQKPSRDICQRGTSLTIQCQVDSQVTMMFWYRQQPGQSLTLIATANQGSEATYESGFVIDKFPISRPNLTFSTLTVSNMSPEDSSIYLCSSRGDGYTFGSGTRLTVV.